This entry lists 16 T cell receptor beta chains sequenced from one sample in a study of cytomegalovirus exposure and HLA in healthy donors. Sequenced by immunoSEQ multiplex PCR; TCRdb stores in-frame clones only, minus some. Seen here are around 300,000 clones, 86% observed once, and the top ten hold roughly 1%. Sequencing was done on a sample of PBMCs. All receptors come from a woman aged 18-29 years in good health and CMV-seronegative.

This chain connects TRBV7-2 to TRBJ2-7, with D perhaps TRBD2 (5 bases). V gave up 5 bases and J gave up 2 bases, with 10 bases separating them. CDR3 size: 13 residues. Germline-derived CDR1 and CDR2 are SGHTA and FQGNSA. CDR3: CASSPGVTYEQYF. CDR3 coding DNA: TGTGCCAGCAGCCCCGGGGTTACCTACGAGCAGTACTTC.

This clone appeared a single time. The rearrangement links TRBV4-3 to TRBJ2-3; D is perhaps TRBD1 (5 bases). Trimming removed 4 bases at V and 4 bases at J, with 24 bases between. This CDR3 region has 18 residues. Germline CDR1 reads LGHNA; CDR2 reads YSLEER. The CDR3 DNA sequence: TGCGCCAGCAGCCGCACCCACCTCATCTCGACAGTGCCAGATACGCAGTATTTT. Translating gives CASSRTHLISTVPDTQYF.

As concerns this clone: Sequence at one end of the junction differs from germline and may be a read error. V is TRBV7-7 and J is TRBJ2-2; 12 bases map to TRBD2. The CDR3 is 14 residues long. Per germline, CDR1 SSHAT and CDR2 FNYEAQ (reference sequence). The CDR3 region is CASSPLAGGLELFF. Written as DNA, the CDR3 is TGTGCTAGCAGCCCTCTAGCGGGGGGGCTGGAGCTGTTTTTT.

The chain couples TRBV6-6 to TRBJ1-5; TRBD1 might be the D (5 bases). The germline V and J ends were trimmed by 11 bases and 1 base, with 15 bases remaining between them. The CDR3 has 14 residues. Germline V lookup: CDR1 MNHNY, CDR2 SVGAGI (reference sequence). CDR3 sequence: CAVGGEDSNQPQHF. DNA for the CDR3: TGTGCCGTTGGAGGGGAGGACAGCAATCAGCCCCAGCATTTT.

The chain couples TRBV28 to TRBJ1-1; 10 bases map to TRBD1. From germline, CDR1 is MDHEN and CDR2 SYDVKM. The CDR3 is 16 amino acids. V lost 2 bases and J lost 4; bases outside the gene matches: 7. In nucleotides, the CDR3 is TGTGCCAGCAGTTTAAATTTGGACAGGGGGGGCACTGAAGCTTTCTTT. Its protein is CASSLNLDRGGTEAFF.

The genes are TRBV9 and TRBJ2-5; 11 bases map to TRBD2. Germline CDR1 reads SGDLS; CDR2 reads YYNGEE. CDR3 length equals 15 residues. Trimming removed 0 bases from V and 7 bases from J; junction bases left unmatched: 5. CDR3 amino acids: CASSVALAGGVTQYF. The CDR3 DNA sequence: TGTGCCAGCAGCGTAGCTCTAGCGGGAGGTGTGACCCAGTACTTC.

The genes are TRBV7-9 and TRBJ2-7; D is unclear. With 2 bases removed from V and 2 bases from J, the gap between germline ends came to 19 bases. The germline CDR1 and CDR2 sequences are SEHNR and FQNEAQ (reference sequence). The CDR3 is 17 amino acids. In DNA form, the CDR3 reads TGTGCCAGCAGCTTAACTCTTTCCGCCCCGGTTACCTACGAGCAGTACTTC. Translation: CASSLTLSAPVTYEQYF. Combining the CDR3 with reference TRBV7-9 and TRBJ2-7 gives the whole variable domain DTGVSQNPRHKITKRGQNVTFRCDPISEHNRLYWYRQTLGQGPEFLTYFQNEAQLEKSRLLSDRFSAERPKGSFSTLEIQRTEQGDSAMYLCASSLTLSAPVTYEQYFGPGTRLTVT.

This chain connects TRBV9 to TRBJ1-6; 7 bases agree with TRBD1. The V segment lost 0 bases and the J segment 0 bases; nucleotides outside the gene matches: 9. CDR3 length: 19 amino acids. Germline values: CDR1 SGDLS, CDR2 YYNGEE. The CDR3 protein is CASSVGVWGQSSYNSPLHF. CDR3 sequence (DNA): TGTGCCAGCAGCGTAGGGGTGTGGGGACAGAGCTCCTATAATTCACCCCTCCACTTT.

Regarding this clone: One end of the junction varies from germline; a read error may be responsible. The chain carries TRBV30 and TRBJ1-3; D gene ambiguous. The CDR3 is 12 amino acids. CDR1 is GTSNPN, CDR2 SVGIG, per germline (reference sequence). The CDR3 nucleotides are TGTGCCCGGAGGTCCGTTGGAAACACCATATATTTT. The encoded protein is CARRSVGNTIYF.

In its sample, this clone was seen once. The sample contains more than one DNA sequence encoding this CDR3. This chain joins TRBV5-1 and TRBJ2-1, with TRBD1 identical over 7 bases. The CDR3 has 15 residues. V shed 2 bases, J shed 5 bases, and the junction held 7 bases outside the gene matches. The germline gives CDR1 SGHRS, CDR2 YFSETQ. In nucleotides, the CDR3 is TGCGCCAGCAGCTTAAGAGGGCAGGGGGACAATGAGCAGTTCTTC. Translation: CASSLRGQGDNEQFF.

This rearrangement joins TRBV7-2 to TRBJ1-6, with TRBD1 matching 7 bases. This CDR3 contains 12 residues. Germline V gives CDR1 SGHTA, CDR2 FQGNSA. The V gene end was trimmed by 4 bases and the J gene end by 15 bases; junction bases not matched to a gene: 6. The CDR3 DNA reads as TGTGCCAGCAGCTCCCCCGACAGGGACCTCCACTTT. This codes for CASSSPDRDLHF.

J is TRBJ1-2 and V is TRBV29-1, with D maybe TRBD1 (5 bases). CDR3 length equals 17 residues. The V end was cut by 1 base, the J end by 4 bases, with 22 bases between. The germline V gene has CDR1 SQVTM and CDR2 ANQGSEA. This CDR3 is CSVEAGEGSHRGYGYTF. In DNA form, the CDR3 reads TGCAGCGTTGAAGCGGGGGAAGGGTCGCATAGGGGCTATGGCTACACCTTC.

The rearrangement links TRBV27 to TRBJ1-5; D remains unclear. Germline assignment: CDR1 MNHEY and CDR2 SMNVEV (reference sequence). V was cut by 3 bases and J by 4 bases, with 7 bases left in between. This CDR3 comprises 13 residues. The chain's CDR3 is CASSFGLNQPQHF. CDR3 nucleotide sequence: TGTGCCAGCAGTTTTGGCCTTAATCAGCCCCAGCATTTT.

This clone was seen a single time. The chain couples TRBV6-5 to TRBJ2-1; 7 nucleotides agree with TRBD1. Germline values: CDR1 MNHEY, CDR2 SVGAGI. V shed 2 bases and J 8 bases; nucleotides not matched to a gene: 3. The CDR3 is made up of 13 amino acids. The CDR3 DNA sequence: TGTGCCAGCAGTTACGACAGGGCCCATGAGCAGTTCTTC. This encodes CASSYDRAHEQFF.

CDR3 sequence (DNA): TGCGCCAGCAGCTGGAGGACTAGAGGGAACACCGGGGAGCTGTTTTTT. It encodes CASSWRTRGNTGELFF. The chain links TRBV5-1 to TRBJ2-2, with 7 bases lining up with TRBD2. Germline V gives CDR1 SGHRS, CDR2 YFSETQ. The J segment lost 1 base and the V segment lost 3 bases, leaving 6 bases of the junction unmatched. This CDR3 spans 16 amino acids.

The genes are TRBV4-1 and TRBJ2-7; 7 positions match TRBD1. V was pared by 3 bases and J by 1 base, with 9 bases of the junction left unmatched. CDR1 and CDR2 (germline): MGHRA, YSYEKL. The CDR3 sequence is 16 residues long. CDR3 sequence reads: CASSHEDRPGSYEQYF. CDR3 DNA: TGCGCCAGCAGCCATGAGGACAGGCCTGGGTCCTACGAGCAGTACTTC.